This T cell receptor (beta chain) was sequenced during a study of T cells in Graves' hyperthyroidism and ophthalmopathy. Overall study results and limits: The model predicted ophthalmopathy a median approximately six months before onset.

With 11 bases clipped from V and 1 base from J, the junction kept 6 bases outside the gene matches. Germline CDR1 is KGHSH and CDR2 is LQKENI. CDR3 length: 13 amino acids. Amplified TCR beta CDR3 regions came from RNA transcripts. Researchers ran a first-round RT-PCR on the TCR CDR3 using the HTBI primer set. TCRdb re-analysed the multiplex PCR reads in MiXCR, keeping a single row per CDR3 protein. The sample yields fewer than 250,000 distinct CDR3 sequences, around 15% seen once. Note on this clonotype: Its target is unknown.

Investigators excluded patients with uncontrolled infection, other autoimmune disease, pregnancy or lactation. Cells are PBMCs isolated from approximately 9.2 ml of fresh blood. The sample comprised blood. This receptor was identified in a woman younger than 30 with Graves' ophthalmopathy. The chain employs TRBV18 and TRBJ1-1; 8 nucleotides match TRBD1. The CDR3 region has the DNA TGTGCCGCCGTCAGGGGGCAGAACACTGAAGCTTTCTTT. Amino acid sequence: CAAVRGQNTEAFF. The variable domain in full, completed from reference TRBV18 and TRBJ1-1, reads NAGVMQNPRHLVRRRGQEARLRCSPMKGHSHVYWYRQLPEEGLKFMVYLQKENIIDESGMPKERFSAEFPKEGPSILRIQQVVRGDSAAYFCAAVRGQNTEAFFGQGTRLTVV.